One and the same sample provided the 15 T cell receptor beta chains below, sequenced in a study of T cell responses to AZD1222 COVID-19 vaccine. TCRdb's copy holds only in-frame clones and misses some; the assay was immunoSEQ multiplex PCR. Among 15,000 to 20,000 clones listed, 75% to 85% were seen once. The source material was peripheral blood, sampled 28 days after the second AZD1222 dose. The origin of the receptors is an adult who received the AZD1222 COVID-19 vaccine.

The rearrangement joins TRBV7-2 to TRBJ2-7, with 10 positions matching TRBD2. The germline CDR1 and CDR2 sequences are SGHTA and FQGNSA. With V trimmed by 6 bases and J by 5 bases, 10 bases remained unmatched. The CDR3 is made up of 15 amino acids. The CDR3 spells CASSPSSGRTDEQYF. The CDR3 DNA follows: TGTGCCAGCAGTCCCAGTAGCGGGAGGACGGACGAGCAGTACTTC. Drawing the rest from reference TRBV7-2 and TRBJ2-7, the complete variable domain is GAGVSQSPSNKVTEKGKDVELRCDPISGHTALYWYRQSLGQGLEFLIYFQGNSAPDKSGLPSDRFSAERTGGSVSTLTIQRTQQEDSAVYLCASSPSSGRTDEQYFGPGTRLTVT.

This chain joins TRBV6-1 and TRBJ2-7, with TRBD2 matching 9 bases. The CDR3 covers 16 residues. The germline gives CDR1 MNHNS, CDR2 SASEGT. J lost 5 bases, V lost 2 bases, and 10 bases had no gene match. The CDR3 nucleotides read TGTGCCAGCAGTGAATGGTCGAGCGGGAGGCTCCACGAGCAGTACTTC. It encodes CASSEWSSGRLHEQYF.

This chain connects TRBV11-2 to TRBJ2-7, with a tentative D call TRBD1 (5 bases). The CDR3 consists of 16 residues. V was pared by 2 bases and J by 4 bases, with 18 bases between. The germline CDR1 and CDR2 sequences are SGHAT and FQNNGV. The CDR3 loop is CASSLNRQGLRYEQYF. In DNA form, the CDR3 reads TGTGCCAGCAGCTTAAACCGGCAGGGCCTAAGATACGAGCAGTACTTC.

The V call is TRBV5-5, the J call TRBJ2-3, with TRBD2 matching 10 bases. V lost 5 bases, J lost 9 bases, and 12 bases stayed unmatched. From germline, CDR1 is SGHKS and CDR2 YYEKEE (reference sequence). CDR3 size: 15 residues. The DNA of the CDR3 is TGTGCCAGCAGTCTGGCAGCGGGAGGGCTAGGAACGCAGTATTTT. Amino acids: CASSLAAGGLGTQYF. Looking up the rest from reference TRBV5-5 and TRBJ2-3 gives the full variable domain: DAGVTQSPTHLIKTRGQQVTLRCSPISGHKSVSWYQQVLGQGPQFIFQYYEKEERGRGNFPDRFSARQFPNYSSELNVNALLLGDSALYLCASSLAAGGLGTQYFGPGTRLTVL.

V is TRBV9 and J is TRBJ2-5; D gene unclear. This CDR3 region has 13 residues. Germline loops: CDR1 SGDLS, CDR2 YYNGEE. The V end lost 4 bases, the J end lost 5 bases, and 12 bases lay between the germline ends. CDR3 region: CASSPHSEETQYF. CDR3 sequence (DNA): TGTGCCAGCAGCCCCCACAGCGAGGAGACCCAGTACTTC.

The chain has TRBV19 and TRBJ2-3; 9 bases are a match to TRBD1. V shed 10 bases, J shed 2 bases, and the junction held 7 bases outside the gene matches. This CDR3 contains 14 residues. Per germline, CDR1 LNHDA and CDR2 SQIVND (reference sequence). The CDR3 loop is CATSWDRVTDTQYF. The CDR3, as DNA: TGTGCCACCTCCTGGGACAGGGTCACAGATACGCAGTATTTT.

The CDR3 region is CASSLEGRGRVLNEQFF. As DNA, the CDR3 is TGCGCCAGCAGCTTGGAGGGTCGGGGGAGAGTCCTCAATGAGCAGTTCTTC. The chain is built from TRBV5-1 and TRBJ2-1, with D perhaps matching TRBD2 (6 bases). The CDR3 is made up of 17 amino acids. V gave up 0 bases and J gave up 6 bases, with 19 bases separating them. Looked up from germline, CDR1 is SGHRS and CDR2 is YFSETQ.

V and J are TRBV27 and TRBJ2-2, with TRBD1 matching 7 bases. Germline CDR1 MNHEY, CDR2 SMNVEV (reference sequence). Trimming removed 5 bases from V and 0 bases from J; junction bases left unmatched: 3. The CDR3 loop spans 15 amino acids. The CDR3 here is CASSEQGTNTGELFF. The CDR3 DNA sequence: TGTGCCAGCAGTGAACAGGGGACGAACACCGGGGAGCTGTTTTTT.

This CDR3 is CASSLAHRDRGANEKLFF. In DNA, the CDR3 is TGTGCCAGCAGCTTAGCGCACCGGGACAGAGGAGCTAATGAAAAACTGTTTTTT. V and J are TRBV7-9 and TRBJ1-4; 7 bases agree with TRBD1. The trim removed 0 bases at V and 3 bases at J, leaving 10 bases unmatched. CDR1 SEHNR and CDR2 FQNEAQ come from the germline V gene (reference sequence). The CDR3 has 18 amino acids.

The rearrangement joins TRBV25-1 to TRBJ2-7, with a tentative D call TRBD1 (5 bases). With 1 base removed from V and 3 bases from J, the gap between germline ends came to 13 bases. The germline gives CDR1 MGHDK, CDR2 SYGVNS. The CDR3 loop spans 15 amino acids. The CDR3 is CASSESGRANYEQYF. Written as DNA, the CDR3 is TGTGCCAGCAGTGAATCTGGCAGGGCCAACTACGAGCAGTACTTC.

The V gene is TRBV6-4, the J gene TRBJ1-1; 12 bases map to TRBD1. Trimming at V came to 7 bases and at J to 5 bases, leaving 14 bases not matched to a gene. This CDR3 spans 17 amino acids. Germline V gene lookup returns CDR1 MRHNA and CDR2 SNTAGT. CDR3 amino acids: CASIYRDRGRSGTEAFF. Written as DNA, the CDR3 is TGTGCCAGCATCTACCGGGACAGGGGGCGGTCTGGTACTGAAGCTTTCTTT.

This chain uses TRBV29-1 with TRBJ2-3, with D possibly TRBD2 on 6 matching bases. The V gene's germline CDR1 is SQVTM and CDR2 ANQGSEA. There are 14 residues in the CDR3. Trimming shortened V by 7 bases and J by 2 bases, and 16 bases separated the two germline ends. Here the CDR3 DNA reads TGCAGCGGGGACTTATCGGGGATCACAGATACGCAGTATTTT. It codes for CSGDLSGITDTQYF.

This clone has a handful of counts. The chain has TRBV4-3 and TRBJ2-5; D may be TRBD1 or TRBD2 (6 bases each). Germline lookup yields CDR1 LGHNA and CDR2 YSLEER. V lost 2 bases, J lost 4 bases, and 8 bases lay in between. The CDR3 loop spans 13 amino acids. CDR3 loop: CASSQWGAETQYF. CDR3 in DNA: TGCGCCAGCAGCCAATGGGGGGCAGAGACCCAGTACTTC.

The chain uses TRBV7-2 and TRBJ2-7; 10 nucleotides line up with TRBD2. Germline lookup yields CDR1 SGHTA and CDR2 FQGNSA. J was trimmed by 3 bases and V by 2 bases; bases with no gene match: 1. The CDR3 contains 14 residues. CDR3 region: CASSLSGGGYEQYF. DNA for the CDR3: TGTGCCAGCAGCTTAAGCGGGGGGGGCTACGAGCAGTACTTC.

The rearrangement joins TRBV7-2 to TRBJ2-5; no clear D. The CDR3 has 13 amino acids. Trimming left V 4 bases short and J 5 bases short, with 11 bases between. CDR1 is SGHTA and CDR2 is FQGNSA in the germline V gene. The CDR3 loop is CASSSRWDETQYF. CDR3 nucleotide sequence: TGTGCCAGCAGCTCAAGATGGGATGAGACCCAGTACTTC.